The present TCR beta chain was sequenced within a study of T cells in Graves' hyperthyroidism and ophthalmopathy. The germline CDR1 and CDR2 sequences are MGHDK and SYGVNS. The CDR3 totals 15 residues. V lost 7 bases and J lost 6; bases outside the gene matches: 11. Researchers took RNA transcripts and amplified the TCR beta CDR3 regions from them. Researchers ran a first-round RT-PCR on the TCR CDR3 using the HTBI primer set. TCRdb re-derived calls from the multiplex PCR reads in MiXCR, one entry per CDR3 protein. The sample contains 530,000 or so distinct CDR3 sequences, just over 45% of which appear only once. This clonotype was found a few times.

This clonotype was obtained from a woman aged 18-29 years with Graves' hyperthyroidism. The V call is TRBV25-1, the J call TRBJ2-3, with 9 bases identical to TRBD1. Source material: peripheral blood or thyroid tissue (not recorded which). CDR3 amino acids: CASTSGGQGWDTQYF. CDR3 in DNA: TGTGCCAGCACTTCCGGAGGACAGGGGTGGGATACGCAGTATTTT.